The 9 T cell receptor beta chains below were found in one sample sequenced in a study of blood T cell repertoires in COVID-19. The assay was immunoSEQ multiplex PCR, and TCRdb's table has in-frame clones only and misses some. This sample yields 200,000 to 300,000 clones, of which 85% are seen a single time; approximately 8.2% belongs to the top ten. Sequencing was done on a sample of PBMCs or T cells enriched from blood (not recorded which). Receptor source: a woman between 45 and 65 years old with acute COVID-19.

The chain links TRBV6-5 to TRBJ2-3, with D possibly being TRBD2 (5 bases). The germline CDR1 and CDR2 sequences are MNHEY and SVGAGI. Trimming stripped 6 bases from V and 8 bases from J, with 15 bases between. The CDR3 covers 13 residues. In DNA, the CDR3 is TGTGCCAGCAGCCTACCCCGGGGTGTTACGCAGTATTTT. Protein: CASSLPRGVTQYF.

The CDR3 sequence: CASSPGTATGNTIYF. CDR3 in DNA: TGTGCCAGCAGCCCCGGGACAGCCACTGGAAACACCATATATTTT. V usage is TRBV6-2 or TRBV6-3 and J usage is TRBJ1-3, with 7 bases fitting TRBD1. Germline loops: CDR1 MNHEY, CDR2 SVGEGT. The CDR3 is 15 amino acids. V was clipped by 6 bases and J by 2 bases; unmatched bases: 7.

V and J are TRBV7-2 and TRBJ2-1; 12 nucleotides align to TRBD2. The J segment lost 7 bases and the V segment lost 3 bases, leaving 7 bases of the junction unmatched. CDR3 length: 16 residues. The germline gives CDR1 SGHTA, CDR2 FQGNSA. DNA for the CDR3: TGTGCCAGCAGCTTGAGACTAGCGGGGGTTCTAAATGAGCAGTTCTTC. Translated, it gives CASSLRLAGVLNEQFF.

This rearrangement joins TRBV5-6 to TRBJ2-1; the match to TRBD1 covers 10 bases. The germline CDR1 and CDR2 sequences are SGHDT and YYEEEE. The ends lost 4 bases at V and 4 bases at J; junction bases unmatched: 5. The CDR3 extends over 15 amino acids. The CDR3 region has the DNA TGTGCCAGCAGCCGAAGACAGGGGGCGTACAATGAGCAGTTCTTC. It specifies CASSRRQGAYNEQFF.

This clone came up once. The genes are TRBV9 and TRBJ2-1; D unresolved. The CDR3 extends over 13 amino acids. Trimming stripped 1 base from V and 5 bases from J, with 7 bases between. CDR1 and CDR2 from the germline V gene are SGDLS and YYNGEE. Written as DNA, the CDR3 is TGTGCCAGCAGCGTATTTACAAACAATGAGCAGTTCTTC. It codes for CASSVFTNNEQFF.

The rearrangement uses TRBV6-6 and TRBJ1-5; maybe TRBD1 (6 bases). The CDR3 has 15 amino acids. Trimming took 4 bases from V and 7 from J, leaving 17 bases between them. Looked up from germline, CDR1 is MNHNY and CDR2 is SVGAGI (reference sequence). CDR3 amino acids: CASSFKNRVRQPQHF. CDR3 nucleotides: TGTGCCAGCAGTTTCAAGAACAGGGTTAGGCAGCCCCAGCATTTT.

The rearrangement joins TRBV7-9 to TRBJ2-3; 8 bases match TRBD2. Per the germline V gene, CDR1 is SEHNR and CDR2 is FQNEAQ (reference sequence). V lost 4 bases and J lost 1; bases outside the gene matches: 7. CDR3 length: 16 residues. The CDR3 region is CASSSPGGAGTDTQYF. For the CDR3, the DNA is TGTGCCAGCAGCTCGCCCGGGGGGGCGGGCACAGATACGCAGTATTTT. Together with reference TRBV7-9 and TRBJ2-3, the CDR3 gives the full variable domain: DTGVSQNPRHKITKRGQNVTFRCDPISEHNRLYWYRQTLGQGPEFLTYFQNEAQLEKSRLLSDRFSAERPKGSFSTLEIQRTEQGDSAMYLCASSSPGGAGTDTQYFGPGTRLTVL.

Concerning this clone itself: Other DNA sequences within the sample encode an identical CDR3. The V gene is TRBV24-1, the J gene TRBJ2-1, with a weak D call TRBD1 (6 bases). CDR3 length equals 15 residues. The germline V and J ends were trimmed by 3 bases and 4 bases, with 12 bases remaining between them. Germline V lookup: CDR1 KGHDR, CDR2 SFDVKD. The CDR3 region is CATSDPQGSYNEQFF. DNA of the CDR3: TGTGCCACCAGTGATCCCCAGGGGTCGTACAATGAGCAGTTCTTC.

V usage is TRBV7-2 and J usage is TRBJ1-1; TRBD1 matches 8 bases. The germline V gene encodes CDR1 SGHTA and CDR2 FQGNSA. The trim removed 5 bases at V and 1 base at J, leaving 6 bases unmatched. The CDR3 consists of 15 residues. The CDR3 nucleotides are TGTGCCAGCAGCACACACAGGGGGTCGAACACTGAAGCTTTCTTT. Protein sequence: CASSTHRGSNTEAFF.